The 16 T cell receptor beta chains below all came from one sample that was sequenced in a study of CXCR3-negative and CXCR3-positive naive CD8 T cells. Preparation of TRB cDNA libraries relied on 5' RACE carrying UMI labels. TCRdb re-called the 5' RACE reads and shows each CDR3 protein once, DNA omitted. The listing records around 50,000 distinct CDR3 sequences. Sequenced material: naive CXCR3- CD8+ T cells from blood. The sample's subset: CD45RO-CCR7+CD27+CD95- naive CD8+ T cells lacking CXCR3 (TNR3-). Source of these receptors: a human donor in good health. Some clones in this sample may be carry-over from other donors' samples.

V usage is TRBV29-1 and J usage is TRBJ1-2; the TCRdb call, TRBD1, lacks DNA for checking. The germline gives CDR1 SQVTM, CDR2 ANQGSEA. CDR3 length equals 13 residues. The CDR3 spells CSVQPGGDYGYTF. Full variable domain (outside the CDR3, taken from reference TRBV29-1 and TRBJ1-2): SAVISQKPSRDICQRGTSLTIQCQVDSQVTMMFWYRQQPGQSLTLIATANQGSEATYESGFVIDKFPISRPNLTFSTLTVSNMSPEDSSIYLCSVQPGGDYGYTFGSGTRLTVV.

The chain is built from TRBV7-8 and TRBJ2-7; TCRdb picks TRBD2, but there is no DNA to check that call. In germline, CDR1 is SGHVS, CDR2 FQNEAQ. CDR3 length: 14 amino acids. CDR3 residues: CASSPKTEAYEQYF.

The chain couples TRBV3-1 to TRBJ2-7; without DNA, the TCRdb call of TRBD2 cannot be checked. Germline lookup yields CDR1 LGHDT and CDR2 YNNKEL (reference sequence). CDR3 length: 16 residues. This chain's CDR3 is CASSQEGLAYLGEQYF.

This chain joins TRBV4-2 and TRBJ2-2; the TRBD2 assignment by TCRdb is unverifiable without DNA. The CDR3 length is 15 residues. Per the germline V gene, CDR1 is LGHNA and CDR2 is YNFKEQ. The CDR3 loop is CASSHPGLAAGELFF.

The V call is TRBV7-2, the J call TRBJ2-3. Germline V gene data show CDR1 as SGHTA and CDR2 as FQGNSA. CDR3 size: 12 residues. The CDR3 sequence: CASSLLPDTQYF.

This chain links TRBV28 with TRBJ2-1; TCRdb picks TRBD2, but there is no DNA to check that call. The CDR3 runs to 15 residues. Per the germline V gene, CDR1 is MDHEN and CDR2 is SYDVKM. The CDR3 protein is CASSLTSNRHNEQFF. Full variable domain (remainder filled in from reference TRBV28 and TRBJ2-1): DVKVTQSSRYLVKRTGEKVFLECVQDMDHENMFWYRQDPGLGLRLIYFSYDVKMKEKGDIPEGYSVSREKKERFSLILESASTNQTSMYLCASSLTSNRHNEQFFGPGTRLTVL.

The gene calls are TRBV12-3 or TRBV12-4 and TRBJ2-3; TCRdb's D gene call, TRBD2, goes unchecked for lack of DNA. The CDR3 is made up of 20 amino acids. CDR3 region: CASSSLVWTSGRTSTDTQYF.

The chain recombines TRBV28 with TRBJ1-6; the TCRdb D gene call, TRBD1, has no DNA to confirm it. Germline lookup yields CDR1 MDHEN and CDR2 SYDVKM. CDR3 length: 15 amino acids. The CDR3: CAILPAGQPNSPLHF. Based on the CDR3 plus reference TRBV28 and TRBJ1-6, the full variable domain is DVKVTQSSRYLVKRTGEKVFLECVQDMDHENMFWYRQDPGLGLRLIYFSYDVKMKEKGDIPEGYSVSREKKERFSLILESASTNQTSMYLCAILPAGQPNSPLHFGNGTRLTVT.

The chain carries TRBV6-5 and TRBJ1-6; the TRBD1 assignment by TCRdb is unverifiable without DNA. The CDR3 covers 16 residues. The germline V gene encodes CDR1 MNHEY and CDR2 SVGAGI. This CDR3 reads CASSSGGAVYNSPLHF.

This chain joins TRBV6-4 and TRBJ2-2; TCRdb's D call of TRBD1 is untestable without DNA. This CDR3 has 13 residues. Germline-derived CDR1 and CDR2 are MRHNA and SNTAGT. The CDR3: CASSEGGTGEPFF.

This rearrangement joins TRBV4-3 to TRBJ2-3. Germline values: CDR1 LGHNA, CDR2 YSLEER. The CDR3 sequence is 16 residues long. The CDR3 loop reads CASSQDPDRFTDTQYF.

The CDR3 protein is CASSTSPIVNTEAFF. The chain couples TRBV28 to TRBJ1-1; TCRdb lists TRBD1, though no DNA is available to test this call. This CDR3 has 15 amino acids. Germline V lookup: CDR1 MDHEN, CDR2 SYDVKM.

V usage is TRBV12-3 or TRBV12-4 and J usage is TRBJ2-1; TCRdb reports TRBD2, a call that lacks DNA to check it against. This CDR3 is 14 amino acids long. The CDR3 sequence: CASIRLEFANEQFF.

The chain is built from TRBV29-1 and TRBJ2-7; the TCRdb D gene call, TRBD1, has no DNA to confirm it. The CDR3 length is 11 residues. Germline V lookup: CDR1 SQVTM, CDR2 ANQGSEA. The CDR3 loop is CSVQRDTEQYF.

The chain uses TRBV5-1 and TRBJ2-1; TCRdb proposes TRBD1, but this gene call is untestable without DNA. Germline CDR1 is SGHRS and CDR2 is YFSETQ. There are 14 residues in the CDR3. CDR3 region: CASSRDGPYNEQFF.

The chain combines TRBV21-1 with TRBJ2-3; TCRdb returns TRBD2, unconfirmable since there is no DNA. TRBV21-1 is designated a pseudogene. This CDR3 spans 16 amino acids. The CDR3 region is CASSRRTETLFNTQYF.